Each of the 8 T cell receptor beta chains below was sequenced from the same sample in a study of blood T cells in healthy people across ages. With a J-beta primer mix and a sample-barcoded 5' primer, a second PCR ran roughly 6 to 11 cycles. TCRdb analysed the 5' RACE reads with MiXCR anew, one entry per CDR3 protein. The data show some 1,500,000 distinct CDR3 sequences, roughly 43% seen once. Sample: blood. Source of these receptors: a woman in her late teens or twenties in good health.

This clonotype was detected a few times. The chain recombines TRBV6-1 with TRBJ2-6; the D is unclear. V gave up 6 bases and J gave up 4 bases, with 10 bases separating them. The CDR3 runs to 14 residues. CDR1 is MNHNS and CDR2 is SASEGT in the germline V gene. CDR3 loop: CASRSPTGANVLTF. The DNA of the CDR3 is TGTGCCAGCAGAAGTCCTACCGGGGCCAACGTCCTGACTTTC.

This chain uses TRBV6-5 with TRBJ2-2; 10 bases align to TRBD2. CDR1 and CDR2 (germline): MNHEY, SVGAGI. There are 15 residues in the CDR3. The CDR3 DNA reads TGTGCTACCCGGCGGGCTAGCGGGAGTGTCGGGGAGCTGTTTTTT. Amino acids: CATRRASGSVGELFF.

The V and J genes are TRBV5-1 and TRBJ2-1; 7 nucleotides match TRBD1. This CDR3 is built from 14 residues. The V gene end was trimmed by 4 bases and the J gene end by 10 bases; junction bases not matched to a gene: 11. CDR1 SGHRS and CDR2 YFSETQ come from the germline V gene. The CDR3 bases are TGCGCCAGCAGCGTAGGACAGGCCTTTCAAGAGCAGTTCTTC. It yields the protein CASSVGQAFQEQFF.

The CDR3 DNA sequence: TGTGCCAGCAGCTCCTCTAGGATTCGCGAGCAGTACTTC. It yields the protein CASSSSRIREQYF. The J gene is TRBJ2-7, the V gene TRBV7-2, with D unresolved. The CDR3 loop spans 13 amino acids. V was shortened by 4 bases and J by 6 bases, with 13 bases between the two germline ends. Germline-derived CDR1 and CDR2 are SGHTA and FQGNSA. Using reference TRBV7-2 and TRBJ2-7 for the parts outside the CDR3, the full variable domain is GAGVSQSPSNKVTEKGKDVELRCDPISGHTALYWYRQSLGQGLEFLIYFQGNSAPDKSGLPSDRFSAERTGGSVSTLTIQRTQQEDSAVYLCASSSSRIREQYFGPGTRLTVT.

The chain recombines TRBV9 with TRBJ2-2; tentatively, D is TRBD1 or TRBD2 (6 bases each). V lost 3 bases and J 5 bases, leaving 17 bases between the germline ends. The CDR3 consists of 16 residues. The V gene's germline CDR1 is SGDLS and CDR2 YYNGEE. The CDR3 here is CASSAGGTFRTGELFF. DNA for the CDR3: TGTGCCAGCAGCGCAGGAGGGACATTTAGGACCGGGGAGCTGTTTTTT.

The V gene is TRBV28, the J gene TRBJ2-1; D gene uncertain. V lost 6 bases and J lost 3, with 9 bases in between. Germline CDR1 MDHEN, CDR2 SYDVKM. There are 13 residues in the CDR3. The CDR3 DNA follows: TGTGCCAGCAGCAATCTGGGCTACAATGAGCAGTTCTTC. The encoded protein is CASSNLGYNEQFF. The variable domain in full, completed from reference TRBV28 and TRBJ2-1, reads DVKVTQSSRYLVKRTGEKVFLECVQDMDHENMFWYRQDPGLGLRLIYFSYDVKMKEKGDIPEGYSVSREKKERFSLILESASTNQTSMYLCASSNLGYNEQFFGPGTRLTVL.

This clonotype was seen repeatedly, ten times or more. The chain carries TRBV6-9 and TRBJ2-3; unclear D gene. The V gene lost 8 bases and the J gene lost 6 bases, with 18 bases spanning the gap. Germline V gene lookup returns CDR1 MNHGY and CDR2 SVAAGI. The CDR3 covers 14 residues. The chain's CDR3 is CASFSAVEPDTQYF. The CDR3 region has the DNA TGTGCCAGCTTCTCTGCGGTTGAGCCCGATACGCAGTATTTT.

The chain combines TRBV12-3 or TRBV12-4 with TRBJ2-5; 8 positions match TRBD1. Germline trimming cut 1 base from V and 4 bases from J; bases unmatched to any gene: 5. There are 15 residues in the CDR3. DNA of the CDR3: TGTGCCAGCAGTTTAGGGACAGGGATCGTAGAGACCCAGTACTTC. Its translation: CASSLGTGIVETQYF.